What follows is one TCR beta chain and its context. The data belong to a study of long-term antiretroviral therapy in people with HIV. Study overall: The earliest samples came about a decade before the 2015 immediate-ART recommendation.

At least two post-ART and at least one pre-ART PBMC sample were available for each donor. Amounts of about 0.9-11 million cryopreserved PBMC were held in the samples before DNA extraction. immunoSEQ v3.0 was run at survey level. Some clones are missing from TCRdb's copy, which holds only in-frame ones; the method was immunoSEQ multiplex PCR. Of roughly 36,000 clones listed, 85% are singletons. Germline lookup yields CDR1 SNHLY and CDR2 FYNNEI. V lost 0 bases and J lost 6, with 16 bases in between. This CDR3 contains 16 residues. The chain links TRBV2 to TRBJ2-3, with D maybe TRBD2 (5 bases). The input for sequencing was unsorted PBMCs, taken about 2.7 years before starting antiretroviral therapy. This TCR was recovered from a woman in her 30s with HIV. The CDR3 bases are TGTGCCAGCAGTGAAGCGAGGGCCCCAGAGTTTGATACGCAGTATTTT. It yields the protein CASSEARAPEFDTQYF.